The T cell receptor (beta chain) described here comes from a study of blood T cell repertoires in COVID-19. On the study more broadly: Specimens from acute and convalescent COVID-19 originated in the United States, Italy and Spain.

Here immunoSEQ multiplex PCR was the method, and the copy in TCRdb shows in-frame clones only, minus some. Of about 330,000 clones listed, roughly 87% were seen once; the top ten hold roughly a tenth. Seattle patients were enrolled during active infection and followed longitudinally. Germline CDR1 SEHNR, CDR2 FQNEAQ (reference sequence). Deletions cut 4 bases from V and 5 bases from J, with 11 bases between. The CDR3 runs to 13 residues. The rearrangement links TRBV7-9 to TRBJ1-1; D is possibly TRBD1 (6 bases). This sequence originates from a man between 25 and 39 years old with COVID-19, enrolled during active disease. Specimen: peripheral blood. For the CDR3, the DNA is TGTGCCAGCAGCTCAGGGGCAGGGACTGAAGCTTTCTTT. It codes for CASSSGAGTEAFF.